What follows describes a single TCR beta chain. Its antigen is unidentified. This sample was included in a study of beta chain features in type 1 diabetes. Whole-study findings and limits: Across patients, naive, central memory and Treg TCRB repertoires exhibited apparently greater similarity than was observed across healthy donors.

Per germline, CDR1 SQVTM and CDR2 ANQGSEA. The CDR3 contains 14 residues. Reverse transcribing all isolated RNA meant expressed TCRB transcripts were sequenced. Generated by immunoSEQ multiplex PCR, the TCRdb table keeps only in-frame clones and is missing some. The table includes about 360,000 clones, around 12% detected once. The sequencing input was naive CD4+ T cells from blood. The clonotype comes from a man aged 18 to 29 in good health. J is TRBJ2-2 and V is TRBV29-1, with TRBD1 as a possible D gene (6 bases). The CDR3 here is CSGRGQGNTGELFF. The DNA for the CDR3 is TGCAGTGGCAGGGGCCAAGGGAACACCGGGGAGCTGTTTTTT.